Following are 5 T cell receptor beta chains from one sample sequenced in a study of blood T cell repertoires in COVID-19. The repertoire was sequenced with immunoSEQ multiplex PCR; TCRdb's copy has only in-frame clones and lacks some. The repertoire consists of roughly 250,000 clones, with approximately 86% occurring once and the leading ten covering approximately 7.9%. The specimen was peripheral blood. These receptors all stem from a man aged 60 to 69 who had recovered from COVID-19.

The chain recombines TRBV19 with TRBJ2-7; 15 bases align to TRBD2. The CDR3 is 16 amino acids. Unmatched junction bases numbered 5, after V lost 2 bases and J lost 6 bases. Germline CDR1 and CDR2: LNHDA and SQIVND (reference sequence). CDR3 region: CASSIRTGLAGGEQYF. The CDR3 region has the DNA TGTGCCAGTAGTATACGTACGGGACTAGCGGGGGGCGAGCAGTACTTC. The entire variable domain, with the rest obtained from reference TRBV19 and TRBJ2-7, is as follows: DGGITQSPKYLFRKEGQNVTLSCEQNLNHDAMYWYRQDPGQGLRLIYYSQIVNDFQKGDIAEGYSVSREKKESFPLTVTSAQKNPTAFYLCASSIRTGLAGGEQYFGPGTRLTVT.

The chain links TRBV7-9 to TRBJ2-5; TRBD1 is a possible D gene (5 bases). Germline assignment: CDR1 SEHNR and CDR2 FQNEAQ (reference sequence). Trimming removed 6 bases from V and 4 bases from J, with 15 bases in between. CDR3 length: 14 residues. The CDR3 bases are TGTGCCAGCAGGCAGAGCCAGGGTCGAGAGACCCAGTACTTC. Translation: CASRQSQGRETQYF.

V and J are TRBV5-1 and TRBJ2-1, with 10 nucleotides matching TRBD2. Germline-derived CDR1 and CDR2 are SGHRS and YFSETQ. The trim removed 0 bases at V and 3 bases at J, leaving 6 bases unmatched. The CDR3 runs to 17 residues. CDR3 sequence: CASSLVPSGGSYNEQFF. The CDR3 DNA reads as TGCGCCAGCAGCTTGGTGCCTAGCGGGGGTAGCTACAATGAGCAGTTCTTC.

The rearrangement uses TRBV11-3 and TRBJ2-2; the D is unclear. Trimming took 5 bases from V and 9 from J, leaving 16 bases between them. The CDR3 spans 14 residues. The germline gives CDR1 SGHNT, CDR2 YENEEA. In nucleotides, the CDR3 is TGTGCCAGCAGCCCCCGGGTTGAGCCCCGGGAGCTGTTTTTT. Translation gives CASSPRVEPRELFF.

J is TRBJ2-3 and V is TRBV11-3; the D is unclear. The CDR3 runs to 12 residues. The germline CDR1 and CDR2 sequences are SGHNT and YENEEA. V was shortened by 5 bases and J by 2 bases, with 5 bases between the two germline ends. The CDR3 spells CASSIHTDTQYF. CDR3 nucleotide sequence: TGTGCCAGCAGCATACACACAGATACGCAGTATTTT. Full variable domain (missing parts from reference TRBV11-3 and TRBJ2-3): EAGVVQSPRYKIIEKKQPVAFWCNPISGHNTLYWYLQNLGQGPELLIRYENEEAVDDSQLPKDRFSAERLKGVDSTLKIQPAELGDSAVYLCASSIHTDTQYFGPGTRLTVL.